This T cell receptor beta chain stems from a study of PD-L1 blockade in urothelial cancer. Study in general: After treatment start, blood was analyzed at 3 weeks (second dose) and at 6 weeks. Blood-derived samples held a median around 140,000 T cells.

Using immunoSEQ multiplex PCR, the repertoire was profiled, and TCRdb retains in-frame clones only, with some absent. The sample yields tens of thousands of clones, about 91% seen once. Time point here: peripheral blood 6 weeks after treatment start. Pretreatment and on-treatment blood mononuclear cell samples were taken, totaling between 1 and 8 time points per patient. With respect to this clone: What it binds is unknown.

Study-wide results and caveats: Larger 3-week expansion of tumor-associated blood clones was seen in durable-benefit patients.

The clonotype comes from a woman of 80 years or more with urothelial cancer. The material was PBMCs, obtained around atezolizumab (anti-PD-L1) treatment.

CDR3 sequence reads: CASSLFSARSGNTIYF. The CDR3 DNA sequence: TGTGCCAGCAGCTTATTCAGCGCACGCTCTGGAAACACCATATATTTT. The V call is TRBV7-2, the J call TRBJ1-3; D not certain. V dropped 2 bases and J dropped 0 bases, with 11 bases sitting between them. The V gene's germline CDR1 is SGHTA and CDR2 FQGNSA. The CDR3 spans 16 residues.